This T cell receptor (beta chain) stems from a study of molecular identifiers for immune sequencing clone quantification (dated by TCRdb to the late 2010s). Looking at the study overall: For a replicate experiment, RNA from roughly 20,000 or 100,000 naive CD8 T cells was divided into five aliquots, of which four were sequenced. This methods study benchmarked molecular-identifier clustering-based TCR repertoire sequencing (MIDCIRS) and TCR RNA copy counting, using CD8 T cells to do so.

In this sample, this clonotype turned up many times. This receptor's antigen is unknown. No base-level quality is on record; no much larger clone is a single base apart. Libraries of naive CD8 T cells were built from approximately 20,000 to 1,000,000 sorted cells, with 10%, 30% or 50% of the purified RNA used. On a BD FACSAria II, naive CD8 T cells were FACS-sorted as CD8+CD4-CCR7+CD45RA+ and collected into RLT Plus buffer. To test detection sensitivity, Jurkat RNA equivalent to more than eight TCR copies was spiked into samples of about 18,000-1,000,000 naive CD8 T cells. Enrichment of CD8 T cells was performed with RosetteSep CD8+ T Cell Enrichment Cocktail and Ficoll-Paque, after which ACK red cell lysis was carried out. Receptor amplification or capture employed PCR. This sample was sequenced with an Illumina HiSeq 4000. Bulk TCR libraries were generated as previously described, with the TCR primers listed in Table S5 used. Total RNA was purified with the Qiagen AllPrep DNA/RNA kit. Before any analysis, reads coming from multiple sequencing runs of the same library were combined into one pool. Per the original workflow: Only reads with exact TCR constant sequence were kept, trimmed to 150 nt, and grouped by their 12-nt molecular barcodes. Reads within each barcode group were sub-clustered using a 15% Levenshtein threshold, and quality-weighted consensus sequences were constructed for each RNA molecule. Non-functional sequences were removed, as were lower-count sequences one edit away from another. Based on a fit of two negative binomial distributions, barcode sub-clusters having less than 20% of the maximum read count were discarded. The public reads were run again by TCRdb, first through fastp at Q25 and then through MiXCR, and only productive beta chains were kept. Identical CDR3 proteins give one entry, which carries the most common genes and DNA. These V and J calls derive from TCRdb rather than the authors' analysis. For this sample there are about 320,000 distinct CDR3 sequences; over 20% appear just once. Clones ranked in the top ten supply approximately 0.84% of the sample.

What the authors observed across the whole study: Highly expanded clone sizes could be underestimated if identical TCR molecules share a barcode. In CMV-specific effector cells, clones with more than 20 RNA copies contained over 98% of molecules, whereas in naive cells such clones contained under 1% of molecules. Spiked-in Jurkat TCR RNA equal to a single cell's worth was reported to be detectable even within 1,100,000 naive CD8 T cells. Without barcode sub-clustering, chimeric consensus sequences inflated TCR diversity; chimeras reached as high as 47%. Approximately 3.1 recovered TCR RNA copies per cell were obtained by modeling, versus about 10 by digital PCR, implying a capture efficiency of approximately 27%. Naive libraries contained spiked-in Jurkat TCR RNA (approximately nine copies' worth), which is not part of the donor repertoire.

The clonotype originates from a human donor in good health. Some libraries in this study had Jurkat cell RNA spiked in. Sequenced input: naive CD8+ T cells from blood, with Jurkat cell RNA spiked in. In light of the paper, this sample's cell subset or site label describes: FACS-sorted CD8+CD4-CCR7+CD45RA+ naive T cells.

CDR3 reads: CASSLGQGLREQYF. The nucleotide sequence reads as follows: TGTGCCAGCAGCTTGGGGCAGGGGTTGAGGGAGCAGTACTTC. The chain employs TRBV5-6 and TRBJ2-7; the D gene is perhaps TRBD1, on 6 matching bases. From the germline V gene, CDR1 is SGHDT and CDR2 is YYEEEE. V is pared back by 0 bases and J by 7 bases, with 14 bases lying between the germline termini. The CDR3 runs 14 amino acids, cysteine and phenylalanine included. Only CDR3 DNA is held: 42 bases, read in frame from base 1. With all but the CDR3 taken from the reference TRBV5-6 and TRBJ2-7 genes, the full variable domain is: DAGVTQSPTHLIKTRGQQVTLRCSPKSGHDTVSWYQQALGQGPQFIFQYYEEEERQRGNFPDRFSGHQFPNYSSELNVNALLLGDSALYLCASSLGQGLREQYFGPGTRLTVT.